Listed below are T cell receptor beta chains from one sample, sequenced in a study of blood T cell repertoires in COVID-19. The table came from immunoSEQ multiplex PCR; TCRdb's copy has only in-frame clones and leaves some out. The profile shows approximately 210,000 clones, 80% to 90% of them singletons. The sequencing input was peripheral blood. These TCRs come from a man younger than 40 with active or convalescent COVID-19. CDR3s include the opening cysteine and the closing phenylalanine or tryptophan. The D gene is left open where the match is weak. Clone size is stated in some rows and not others, as once, few, many or a class when expanded.

CDR3aa: CASRLLAEGEQFF; CDR3nt: TGTGCCAGCAGGCTCCTAGCGGAAGGTGAGCAGTTCTTC; d_gene: TRBD2; abundance: NA; j_gene: TRBJ2-1; v_gene: TRBV6-6
CDR3aa: CLHPRGSYEQYF; CDR3nt: TGCTTACATCCCAGGGGTAGCTACGAGCAGTACTTC; d_gene: NA; abundance: once; j_gene: TRBJ2-7; v_gene: TRBV10-1
CDR3aa: CASSSGQGTTGELFF; CDR3nt: TGTGCCAGCAGCTCAGGACAGGGAACCACCGGGGAGCTGTTTTTT; d_gene: TRBD1; abundance: NA; j_gene: TRBJ2-2; v_gene: TRBV7-2
CDR3aa: CASGTANTDTQYF; CDR3nt: TGTGCCAGCGGGACAGCTAACACAGATACGCAGTATTTT; d_gene: TRBD1; abundance: NA; j_gene: TRBJ2-3; v_gene: TRBV6-5
CDR3aa: CASSVAQGAEKLFF; CDR3nt: TGTGCCAGCAGCGTAGCGCAGGGGGCCGAAAAACTGTTTTTT; d_gene: TRBD1; abundance: NA; j_gene: TRBJ1-4; v_gene: TRBV9
CDR3aa: CASSSQSTDTQYF; CDR3nt: TGTGCCAGCAGCTCCCAGAGCACAGATACGCAGTATTTT; d_gene: NA; abundance: few; j_gene: TRBJ2-3; v_gene: TRBV5-4
CDR3aa: CATSGSEKLFF; CDR3nt: TGTGCCACCTCGGGGAGTGAAAAACTGTTTTTT; d_gene: NA; abundance: NA; j_gene: TRBJ1-4; v_gene: TRBV28
CDR3aa: CASRGASGGRNEQFF; CDR3nt: TGTGCCAGCAGAGGGGCTAGCGGGGGCCGCAATGAGCAGTTCTTC; d_gene: TRBD2; abundance: NA; j_gene: TRBJ2-1; v_gene: TRBV28
CDR3aa: CASSPFSGETRGYTF; CDR3nt: TGTGCCAGCAGCCCCTTCAGCGGGGAAACCCGGGGCTACACCTTC; d_gene: NA; abundance: once; j_gene: TRBJ1-2; v_gene: TRBV3-1/TRBV3-2
CDR3aa: CASSYDRSNQPQHF; CDR3nt: TGTGCCAGCAGTTACGACAGGAGCAATCAGCCCCAGCATTTT; d_gene: NA; abundance: NA; j_gene: TRBJ1-5; v_gene: TRBV6-5
CDR3aa: CASSFRQGASDEQYF; CDR3nt: TGTGCCAGCAGCTTTCGGCAGGGGGCTAGTGACGAGCAGTACTTC; d_gene: TRBD1; abundance: NA; j_gene: TRBJ2-7; v_gene: TRBV5-4
CDR3aa: CASSSGGFYSNQPQHF; CDR3nt: TGTGCCAGCAGCTCCGGCGGCTTCTATAGCAATCAGCCCCAGCATTTT; d_gene: NA; abundance: NA; j_gene: TRBJ1-5; v_gene: TRBV5-6
CDR3aa: CASSSLQGQPQHF; CDR3nt: TGTGCCAGCAGTTCCCTACAGGGTCAGCCCCAGCATTTT; d_gene: NA; abundance: NA; j_gene: TRBJ1-5; v_gene: TRBV27
CDR3aa: CASSHPQVPLGYTF; CDR3nt: TGTGCCAGCAGCCACCCCCAAGTCCCCCTAGGCTACACCTTC; d_gene: NA; abundance: NA; j_gene: TRBJ1-2; v_gene: TRBV7-9
CDR3aa: CASSLDLAGVNEQFF; CDR3nt: TGTGCCAGCAGCTTAGATCTAGCCGGAGTCAATGAGCAGTTCTTC; d_gene: NA; abundance: NA; j_gene: TRBJ2-1; v_gene: TRBV11-3
CDR3aa: CASGSGRGGTDTQYF; CDR3nt: TGTGCCAGCGGTAGCGGGAGAGGGGGCACAGATACGCAGTATTTT; d_gene: TRBD2; abundance: NA; j_gene: TRBJ2-3; v_gene: TRBV6-5
CDR3aa: CASSSAGGNQPQHF; CDR3nt: TGTGCCAGCAGTTCGGCCGGGGGCAATCAGCCCCAGCATTTT; d_gene: NA; abundance: NA; j_gene: TRBJ1-5; v_gene: TRBV6-2/TRBV6-3
CDR3aa: CASSDQRGDTGELFF; CDR3nt: TGCGCCAGCAGTGATCAGCGGGGGGACACCGGGGAGCTGTTTTTT; d_gene: TRBD2; abundance: NA; j_gene: TRBJ2-2; v_gene: TRBV10-1
CDR3aa: CASSLETVPYGYTF; CDR3nt: TGTGCCAGCAGTTTAGAGACAGTCCCCTATGGCTACACCTTC; d_gene: NA; abundance: NA; j_gene: TRBJ1-2; v_gene: TRBV28
CDR3aa: CASSPGTANTEAFF; CDR3nt: TGTGCCAGCAGTCCCGGGACAGCTAACACTGAAGCTTTCTTT; d_gene: TRBD1; abundance: NA; j_gene: TRBJ1-1; v_gene: TRBV6-6
CDR3aa: CATRTGRNTEAFF; CDR3nt: TGTGCCACCAGGACAGGGCGGAACACTGAAGCTTTCTTT; d_gene: TRBD1; abundance: NA; j_gene: TRBJ1-1; v_gene: TRBV15
CDR3aa: CAWSTGQGIDEQFF; CDR3nt: TGTGCCTGGAGTACCGGACAGGGGATAGATGAGCAGTTCTTC; d_gene: TRBD1; abundance: few; j_gene: TRBJ2-1; v_gene: TRBV30
CDR3aa: CSVVNQGAPGAGYTF; CDR3nt: TGCAGCGTTGTTAACCAGGGGGCGCCTGGGGCTGGCTACACCTTC; d_gene: TRBD1; abundance: NA; j_gene: TRBJ1-2; v_gene: TRBV29-1
CDR3aa: CASSSGTGGISYEQYF; CDR3nt: TGTGCCAGCAGTTCAGGGACAGGGGGTATCTCCTACGAGCAGTACTTC; d_gene: TRBD1; abundance: NA; j_gene: TRBJ2-7; v_gene: TRBV28
CDR3aa: CAWSADRVNSPLHF; CDR3nt: TGTGCCTGGAGTGCGGACAGGGTAAATTCACCCCTCCACTTT; d_gene: TRBD1; abundance: NA; j_gene: TRBJ1-6; v_gene: TRBV30
CDR3aa: CAIRLDSESSFNSPLHF; CDR3nt: TGTGCCATCCGATTGGACAGCGAATCCTCATTTAATTCACCCCTCCACTTT; d_gene: NA; abundance: NA; j_gene: TRBJ1-6; v_gene: TRBV10-3
CDR3aa: CASSLHARMNTEAFF; CDR3nt: TGTGCCAGCAGCTTGCACGCGAGGATGAACACTGAAGCTTTCTTT; d_gene: NA; abundance: NA; j_gene: TRBJ1-1; v_gene: TRBV5-5
CDR3aa: CASSQGLAVSTDTQYF; CDR3nt: TGCGCCAGCAGCCAAGGACTAGCGGTTAGCACAGATACGCAGTATTTT; d_gene: TRBD2; abundance: once; j_gene: TRBJ2-3; v_gene: TRBV4-3
CDR3aa: CASSAGRTGRGDFYEQYF; CDR3nt: TGCGCCAGCAGCGCGGGACGGACAGGGAGGGGTGACTTCTACGAGCAGTACTTC; d_gene: NA; abundance: NA; j_gene: TRBJ2-7; v_gene: TRBV5-1
CDR3aa: CASTASGSFNEQFF; CDR3nt: TGTGCCAGCACAGCTAGCGGGAGTTTTAATGAGCAGTTCTTC; d_gene: TRBD2; abundance: NA; j_gene: TRBJ2-1; v_gene: TRBV6-5
CDR3aa: CAWRRRDRTYGYTF; CDR3nt: TGTGCCTGGAGGCGGCGGGACAGAACCTATGGCTACACCTTC; d_gene: TRBD1; abundance: once; j_gene: TRBJ1-2; v_gene: TRBV30
CDR3aa: CASSRQGGRGYGYTF; CDR3nt: TGTGCCAGCTCACGACAGGGTGGGAGAGGCTATGGCTACACCTTC; d_gene: TRBD1; abundance: NA; j_gene: TRBJ1-2; v_gene: TRBV18
CDR3aa: CASSPAGFGANYGYTF; CDR3nt: TGTGCCAGCAGCCCTGCAGGGTTTGGGGCTAACTATGGCTACACCTTC; d_gene: NA; abundance: NA; j_gene: TRBJ1-2; v_gene: TRBV7-9
CDR3aa: CASSHGADNEQFF; CDR3nt: TGTGCCAGCAGCCATGGGGCCGACAATGAGCAGTTCTTC; d_gene: NA; abundance: NA; j_gene: TRBJ2-1; v_gene: TRBV14
CDR3aa: CASSGGQLLSYNSPLHF; CDR3nt: TGTGCCAGCAGTGGGGGACAGCTCCTCTCCTATAATTCACCCCTCCACTTT; d_gene: TRBD1; abundance: NA; j_gene: TRBJ1-6; v_gene: TRBV6-1
CDR3aa: CASSVDREAGANVLTF; CDR3nt: TGTGCCAGCAGCGTGGACAGGGAAGCTGGGGCCAACGTCCTGACTTTC; d_gene: TRBD1; abundance: NA; j_gene: TRBJ2-6; v_gene: TRBV9
CDR3aa: CASSIGTGLLNTEAFF; CDR3nt: TGTGCCAGTAGTATAGGGACAGGGTTACTGAACACTGAAGCTTTCTTT; d_gene: TRBD1; abundance: NA; j_gene: TRBJ1-1; v_gene: TRBV19
CDR3aa: CASSPPQGRDEQYF; CDR3nt: TGTGCCAGCAGCCCCCCGCAGGGTCGAGACGAGCAGTACTTC; d_gene: NA; abundance: NA; j_gene: TRBJ2-7; v_gene: TRBV7-9
CDR3aa: CASSPPRGIGSPLHF; CDR3nt: TGTGCCAGCAGTCCACCTAGGGGGATTGGTTCACCCCTCCACTTT; d_gene: NA; abundance: NA; j_gene: TRBJ1-6; v_gene: TRBV28
CDR3aa: CATSNLAGGPDTQYF; CDR3nt: TGTGCCACCAGCAACCTAGCGGGGGGGCCGGATACGCAGTATTTT; d_gene: TRBD2; abundance: NA; j_gene: TRBJ2-3; v_gene: TRBV15
CDR3aa: CASSVGGRDTDTQYF; CDR3nt: TGTGCCAGCAGCGTAGGGGGCAGGGACACAGATACGCAGTATTTT; d_gene: NA; abundance: NA; j_gene: TRBJ2-3; v_gene: TRBV9
CDR3aa: CASSLGSGGLYQETQYF; CDR3nt: TGTGCCAGCAGTTTGGGTAGCGGGGGCTTGTACCAAGAGACCCAGTACTTC; d_gene: TRBD2; abundance: NA; j_gene: TRBJ2-5; v_gene: TRBV28
CDR3aa: CASSAGTSGRATYNEQFF; CDR3nt: TGTGCCAGCAGCGCAGGGACTAGCGGGAGGGCAACCTACAATGAGCAGTTCTTC; d_gene: TRBD2; abundance: NA; j_gene: TRBJ2-1; v_gene: TRBV7-9
CDR3aa: CASSSILGGGGSPLHF; CDR3nt: TGTGCCAGCAGCTCCATCCTGGGAGGGGGAGGCTCACCCCTCCACTTT; d_gene: NA; abundance: NA; j_gene: TRBJ1-6; v_gene: TRBV28
CDR3aa: CASSYSQDLKYGYTF; CDR3nt: TGTGCCAGCAGTTACTCTCAGGATCTTAAATATGGCTACACCTTC; d_gene: NA; abundance: NA; j_gene: TRBJ1-2; v_gene: TRBV6-5
CDR3aa: CASSPGGRGQETQYF; CDR3nt: TGTGCCAGCAGCCCGGGAGGGAGGGGGCAAGAGACCCAGTACTTC; d_gene: TRBD2; abundance: NA; j_gene: TRBJ2-5; v_gene: TRBV5-4
CDR3aa: CASRDTGPTQQYF; CDR3nt: TGTGCCAGCAGGGACACCGGACCCACCCAGCAGTACTTC; d_gene: NA; abundance: NA; j_gene: TRBJ2-7; v_gene: TRBV6-5
CDR3aa: CASSLNAGASYEQYF; CDR3nt: TGTGCCAGCAGCTTAAATGCGGGGGCCTCCTACGAGCAGTACTTC; d_gene: NA; abundance: NA; j_gene: TRBJ2-7; v_gene: TRBV7-3
CDR3aa: CASSSAGTDGNTIYF; CDR3nt: TGTGCCAGCAGTTCCGCCGGGACAGACGGGAACACCATATATTTT; d_gene: TRBD1; abundance: NA; j_gene: TRBJ1-3; v_gene: TRBV6-6
CDR3aa: CASSLTGVNQPQHF; CDR3nt: TGTGCCAGCAGTTTGACAGGGGTGAATCAGCCCCAGCATTTT; d_gene: TRBD1; abundance: NA; j_gene: TRBJ1-5; v_gene: TRBV28
CDR3aa: CASSFRIGTQYF; CDR3nt: TGTGCCAGCAGTTTCAGGATCGGGACCCAGTACTTC; d_gene: NA; abundance: NA; j_gene: TRBJ2-5; v_gene: TRBV28